A selection of T cell receptor beta chains follows, all from one sample in a study of T cell responses to AZD1222 COVID-19 vaccine. Here immunoSEQ multiplex PCR was the method, and the copy in TCRdb shows in-frame clones only, minus some. The data contain over 65,000 clones, around 92% of them seen just once; the ten biggest clones take up 6% to 8.5%. The source material was peripheral blood, sampled on day 0 of MenACWY control vaccination. The receptors here all came from an adult in good health. Each CDR3 is given with its conserved first and last residue. The D gene is left open where the match is weak. Clone size is stated in some rows and not others, as once, few, many or a class when expanded.

>NA|TRBV3-1/TRBV3-2|14|TRBJ2-5|NA
CASSQEGTGTGQYF
TGTGCCAGCAGCCAAGAGGGCACGGGGACGGGCCAGTACTTC
>NA|TRBV3-1/TRBV3-2|16|TRBJ2-2|NA
CASSQAEGRNTGELFF
TGTGCCAGCAGCCAAGCGGAAGGGCGGAACACCGGGGAGCTGTTTTTT
>NA|TRBV10-1|13|TRBJ2-7|NA
CASSELRAGEQYF
TGCGCCAGCAGTGAGCTCAGGGCCGGAGAGCAGTACTTC
>NA|TRBV28|12|TRBJ1-2|TRBD1
CATQPGQGGYTF
TGTGCCACCCAGCCGGGACAGGGTGGCTACACCTTC
>NA|TRBV7-2|13|TRBJ1-2|TRBD1
CASRTSGGYGYTF
TGTGCCAGCAGGACTTCAGGGGGCTATGGCTACACCTTC
>NA|TRBV7-2|12|TRBJ1-2|NA
CASSFNRAGYTF
TGTGCCAGCAGCTTCAACAGGGCTGGCTACACCTTC
>NA|TRBV6-1|15|TRBJ1-5|TRBD1
CASSGQGEGNQPQHF
TGTGCCAGCAGCGGACAGGGAGAGGGCAATCAGCCCCAGCATTTT
>NA|TRBV19|16|TRBJ2-1|NA
CASSIGSDPSHNEQFF
TGTGCCAGTAGTATTGGTTCGGACCCTTCCCACAATGAGCAGTTCTTC
>NA|TRBV29-1|16|TRBJ2-2|NA
CSVVLRGPSASGELFF
TGCAGCGTTGTTTTACGGGGGCCCTCGGCCAGCGGGGAGCTGTTTTTT
>NA|TRBV18|16|TRBJ1-1|NA
CASSPPSWTSNTEAFF
TGTGCCAGCTCACCACCATCCTGGACAAGCAACACTGAAGCTTTCTTT
>once|TRBV6-5|12|TRBJ1-1|NA
CATSTGLTEAFF
TGTGCCACCTCAACAGGGTTGACTGAAGCTTTCTTT
>NA|TRBV7-3|15|TRBJ1-1|TRBD1
CASSLSPGTGAEAFF
TGTGCCAGCAGCCTATCACCCGGGACAGGGGCTGAAGCTTTCTTT
>NA|TRBV7-8|16|TRBJ1-3|NA
CASSREDRNSGNTIYF
TGTGCCAGCAGCCGGGAGGACAGAAACTCTGGAAACACCATATATTTT
>NA|TRBV29-1|12|TRBJ1-2|NA
CSVETGPRGYTF
TGCAGCGTTGAAACAGGGCCTCGTGGCTACACCTTC
>NA|TRBV9|14|TRBJ2-1|TRBD2
CASSGLAGYNEQFF
TGTGCCAGCAGCGGACTAGCAGGCTACAATGAGCAGTTCTTC
>NA|TRBV2|12|TRBJ1-5|NA
CASRVTNQPQHF
TGTGCCAGCAGGGTCACCAATCAGCCCCAGCATTTT
>few|TRBV9|15|TRBJ1-1|TRBD1
CASSVGQARNTEAFF
TGTGCCAGCAGCGTGGGACAGGCAAGGAACACTGAAGCTTTCTTT
>NA|TRBV19|15|TRBJ1-5|TRBD1
CASSFAATGGQPQHF
TGTGCCAGTAGTTTTGCGGCGACAGGGGGACAGCCCCAGCATTTT
>NA|TRBV6-5|12|TRBJ1-2|NA
CASRGGGYGYTF
TGTGCCAGCCGGGGGGGCGGCTATGGCTACACCTTC
>NA|TRBV6-5|11|TRBJ2-1|NA
CASSSGNEQFF
TGTGCCAGCAGTTCCGGCAATGAGCAGTTCTTC
>NA|TRBV11-2|15|TRBJ2-1|TRBD2
CASSFGLAGGDEQFF
TGTGCCAGCAGCTTCGGACTAGCGGGAGGGGATGAGCAGTTCTTC
>NA|TRBV4-3|14|TRBJ2-2|NA
CASSHDVGTGELFF
TGCGCCAGCAGCCATGATGTGGGCACCGGGGAGCTGTTTTTT
>NA|TRBV19|15|TRBJ2-7|NA
CASSIGPQILYEQYF
TGTGCCAGTAGTATAGGGCCGCAAATACTCTACGAGCAGTACTTC
>NA|TRBV28|15|TRBJ1-4|NA
CASSLMPGFGEKLFF
TGTGCCAGCAGTTTAATGCCAGGGTTCGGTGAAAAACTGTTTTTT
>NA|TRBV28|17|TRBJ2-3|TRBD1
CASSLKGLGTGTDTQYF
TGTGCCAGCAGTTTAAAGGGTCTTGGGACAGGCACAGATACGCAGTATTTT
>NA|TRBV7-2|14|TRBJ1-5|TRBD1
CASSPIDRDQPQHF
TGTGCCAGCAGCCCCATAGACAGGGATCAGCCCCAGCATTTT
>NA|TRBV7-8|14|TRBJ1-1|TRBD1
CASSLGTGGEGAFF
TGTGCCAGCAGCCTAGGGACAGGGGGAGAAGGAGCTTTCTTT
>NA|TRBV19|14|TRBJ2-3|NA
CASSIGPVTDTQYF
TGTGCCAGTAGTATAGGGCCCGTGACAGATACGCAGTATTTT
>NA|TRBV6-5|14|TRBJ2-5|TRBD1
CASTVRGKQETQYF
TGTGCCAGCACCGTCAGGGGGAAGCAAGAGACCCAGTACTTC
>once|TRBV6-5|14|TRBJ1-4|NA
CASSFRVLGAKLFF
TGTGCCAGCAGCTTCAGGGTCTTGGGGGCAAAACTGTTTTTT
>NA|TRBV28|15|TRBJ1-2|NA
CASTLVGAGNYGYTF
TGTGCCAGCACCCTGGTCGGGGCGGGGAACTATGGCTACACCTTC
>NA|TRBV28|16|TRBJ1-2|TRBD1
CASSLSGQGAGYGYTF
TGTGCCAGCAGTTTATCGGGACAGGGGGCGGGCTATGGCTACACCTTC
>NA|TRBV24-1|16|TRBJ2-1|TRBD1
CATSDPQQGAFGEQFF
TGTGCCACCAGTGATCCACAACAGGGGGCCTTTGGTGAGCAGTTCTTC
>NA|TRBV5-1|14|TRBJ2-7|TRBD2
CASRTSGSGHEQYF
TGCGCCAGCAGGACTAGCGGGAGCGGCCACGAGCAGTACTTC
>NA|TRBV30|13|TRBJ1-3|TRBD1
CAWSRGLGNTIYF
TGTGCCTGGAGCAGGGGGCTTGGAAACACCATATATTTT
>NA|TRBV12-3/TRBV12-4|12|TRBJ2-2|NA
CASSSNTGELFF
TGTGCCAGCAGTTCCAACACCGGGGAGCTGTTTTTT
>NA|TRBV6-6|14|TRBJ1-1|NA
CATHPPSGATEAFF
TGTGCCACTCACCCCCCCAGTGGGGCCACTGAAGCTTTCTTT
>NA|TRBV6-6|14|TRBJ1-1|NA
CASSQGSPGAEAFF
TGTGCCAGCAGTCAGGGGTCCCCCGGGGCTGAAGCTTTCTTT
>once|TRBV7-9|15|TRBJ1-6|NA
CASSITGNQNSPLHF
TGTGCCAGCAGCATAACTGGTAACCAAAATTCACCCCTCCACTTT
>NA|TRBV19|14|TRBJ2-7|TRBD2
CASSMERGAYEQYF
TGTGCCAGTAGTATGGAGCGGGGGGCCTACGAGCAGTACTTC
>once|TRBV7-3|13|TRBJ1-1|NA
CASSLQGSTEAFF
TGTGCCAGCAGCTTACAGGGAAGCACTGAAGCTTTCTTT
>once|TRBV6-5|14|TRBJ1-1|NA
CASRDYRETTEAFF
TGTGCCAGCAGGGACTACAGGGAGACGACTGAAGCTTTCTTT
>NA|TRBV3-1/TRBV3-2|17|TRBJ1-5|NA
CASSQRVTGPLNQPQHF
TGTGCCAGCAGCCAGAGGGTAACCGGACCACTCAATCAGCCCCAGCATTTT
>NA|TRBV27|13|TRBJ2-7|NA
CASSYKSSYEQYF
TGTGCCAGCAGTTACAAAAGCTCCTACGAGCAGTACTTC
>NA|TRBV18|14|TRBJ2-3|NA
CASSPLPDSDTQYF
TGTGCCAGCTCACCACTGCCTGATTCGGATACGCAGTATTTT
>NA|TRBV7-9|13|TRBJ2-2|NA
CASSSGWSGELFF
TGTGCCAGCAGCTCCGGGTGGTCCGGGGAGCTGTTTTTT